These T cell receptor beta chains were read from a single sample in a study of cytomegalovirus exposure and HLA in healthy donors. Libraries were prepared by immunoSEQ multiplex PCR; TCRdb keeps only in-frame clonotypes and omits some of them. Here the sample spans 130,000 or so clones, approximately 78% being singletons. The sequenced sample consisted of PBMCs. All receptors derive from a woman between 45 and 65 years old in good health and CMV-seropositive. The CDR3 runs from the conserved cysteine through the conserved F or W. The order of the fields is D gene, J gene, clone size, V gene, CDR3 protein, CDR3 DNA. A D gene is named only where the DNA matches it firmly. Size values are once, few and many counts, or a class for expanded clones, and some rows have none.

d_gene: TRBD1
j_gene: TRBJ2-7
abundance: .
v_gene: TRBV5-6
CDR3aa: CASSWRGQGLYEQYF
CDR3nt: TGTGCCAGCAGCTGGAGGGGACAGGGACTCTACGAGCAGTACTTC

d_gene: .
j_gene: TRBJ1-2
abundance: .
v_gene: TRBV28
CDR3aa: CASSLILTGNYGYTF
CDR3nt: TGTGCCAGCAGTTTAATTCTGACGGGAAACTATGGCTACACCTTC

d_gene: .
j_gene: TRBJ1-3
abundance: few
v_gene: TRBV7-8
CDR3aa: CASSLLRFTGNTIYF
CDR3nt: TGTGCCAGCAGCTTACTGCGTTTTACTGGAAACACCATATATTTT

d_gene: .
j_gene: TRBJ1-2
abundance: few
v_gene: TRBV6-5
CDR3aa: CASSGRTANYGYTF
CDR3nt: TGTGCCAGCAGTGGAAGGACAGCTAACTATGGCTACACCTTC

d_gene: .
j_gene: TRBJ2-7
abundance: .
v_gene: TRBV27
CDR3aa: CASSLRGSYEQYF
CDR3nt: TGTGCCAGCAGTTTACGGGGATCCTACGAGCAGTACTTC

d_gene: .
j_gene: TRBJ2-1
abundance: .
v_gene: TRBV5-1
CDR3aa: CASKTGTYNEQFF
CDR3nt: TGCGCCAGCAAAACGGGAACCTACAATGAGCAGTTCTTC

d_gene: .
j_gene: TRBJ1-2
abundance: .
v_gene: TRBV6-5
CDR3aa: CASRDSYDYGYTF
CDR3nt: TGTGCCAGCAGGGACAGTTACGACTATGGCTACACCTTC

d_gene: .
j_gene: TRBJ2-2
abundance: .
v_gene: TRBV5-4
CDR3aa: CASSLDTPGTGELFF
CDR3nt: TGTGCCAGCAGCTTGGACACCCCGGGCACCGGGGAGCTGTTTTTT

d_gene: .
j_gene: TRBJ2-7
abundance: .
v_gene: TRBV20-1
CDR3aa: CSARDLYEQYF
CDR3nt: TGCAGTGCTAGAGATCTGTACGAGCAGTACTTC

d_gene: .
j_gene: TRBJ2-1
abundance: .
v_gene: TRBV11-3
CDR3aa: CASSPTGADYNEQFF
CDR3nt: TGTGCCAGCAGCCCTACCGGCGCGGACTACAATGAGCAGTTCTTC

d_gene: .
j_gene: TRBJ1-2
abundance: once
v_gene: TRBV6-5
CDR3aa: CASGRLNGRGYGYTF
CDR3nt: TGTGCCAGCGGTAGACTAAATGGACGCGGCTATGGCTACACCTTC

d_gene: TRBD2
j_gene: TRBJ2-3
abundance: .
v_gene: TRBV29-1
CDR3aa: CSAVVAGGSTDTQYF
CDR3nt: TGCAGCGCAGTGGTAGCGGGAGGTAGCACAGATACGCAGTATTTT

d_gene: .
j_gene: TRBJ2-5
abundance: .
v_gene: TRBV11-2
CDR3aa: CASSLARATQYF
CDR3nt: TGTGCCAGCAGCTTAGCCAGGGCGACCCAGTACTTC

d_gene: TRBD1
j_gene: TRBJ2-1
abundance: .
v_gene: TRBV12-5
CDR3aa: CASGLDRGFHNEQFF
CDR3nt: TGTGCTAGTGGTTTAGACAGGGGGTTCCACAATGAGCAGTTCTTC

d_gene: TRBD2
j_gene: TRBJ2-1
abundance: .
v_gene: TRBV14
CDR3aa: CASSHLGLADAEQFF
CDR3nt: TGTGCCAGCAGCCACTTGGGACTAGCGGATGCTGAGCAGTTCTTC

d_gene: TRBD1
j_gene: TRBJ1-2
abundance: .
v_gene: TRBV15
CDR3aa: CATRVGLDRVYGYTF
CDR3nt: TGTGCCACCAGAGTGGGCTTGGACAGGGTCTATGGCTACACCTTC

d_gene: .
j_gene: TRBJ1-1
abundance: once
v_gene: TRBV19
CDR3aa: CASTGYQGTEAFF
CDR3nt: TGTGCCAGTACCGGTTACCAGGGCACTGAAGCTTTCTTT

d_gene: TRBD1
j_gene: TRBJ2-6
abundance: few
v_gene: TRBV5-1
CDR3aa: CASSPGPTGGDSGANVLTF
CDR3nt: TGCGCCAGCAGCCCAGGACCGACAGGGGGAGACTCTGGGGCCAACGTCCTGACTTTC

d_gene: TRBD1
j_gene: TRBJ1-5
abundance: .
v_gene: TRBV25-1
CDR3aa: CASRQGGDQPQHF
CDR3nt: TGTGCCAGCAGGCAGGGGGGCGATCAGCCCCAGCATTTT

d_gene: TRBD1
j_gene: TRBJ1-2
abundance: .
v_gene: TRBV7-9
CDR3aa: CASSKRGATGRFDGYTF
CDR3nt: TGTGCCAGCAGCAAACGAGGGGCGACAGGGAGGTTTGATGGCTACACCTTC

d_gene: TRBD1
j_gene: TRBJ2-5
abundance: .
v_gene: TRBV29-1
CDR3aa: CSVGTAEGTQYF
CDR3nt: TGCAGCGTGGGGACAGCCGAGGGGACCCAGTACTTC

d_gene: .
j_gene: TRBJ2-5
abundance: .
v_gene: TRBV10-3
CDR3aa: CATSLAKETQYF
CDR3nt: TGTGCCACCAGCCTCGCGAAAGAGACCCAGTACTTC

d_gene: .
j_gene: TRBJ1-1
abundance: .
v_gene: TRBV7-9
CDR3aa: CASRKDSEYTEAFF
CDR3nt: TGTGCCAGCAGAAAGGACAGTGAATACACTGAAGCTTTCTTT

d_gene: TRBD1
j_gene: TRBJ1-5
abundance: .
v_gene: TRBV2
CDR3aa: CASSRQGQPQHF
CDR3nt: TGTGCCAGCAGTAGACAGGGCCAGCCCCAGCATTTT

d_gene: .
j_gene: TRBJ1-1
abundance: few
v_gene: TRBV2
CDR3aa: CASSPGTYTEAFF
CDR3nt: TGTGCCAGCAGTCCAGGGACTTACACTGAAGCTTTCTTT

d_gene: .
j_gene: TRBJ2-1
abundance: .
v_gene: TRBV28
CDR3aa: CASSLPTLGRVSNEQFF
CDR3nt: TGTGCCAGCAGTTTACCCACCCTGGGCAGGGTAAGCAATGAGCAGTTCTTC

d_gene: .
j_gene: TRBJ1-2
abundance: .
v_gene: TRBV6-5
CDR3aa: CASSYDSRSYTF
CDR3nt: TGTGCCAGCAGTTACGACAGTAGGAGCTACACCTTC

d_gene: TRBD2
j_gene: TRBJ2-1
abundance: .
v_gene: TRBV6-4
CDR3aa: CASSLTPGLAYEQFF
CDR3nt: TGTGCCAGCAGCTTAACCCCGGGACTAGCATACGAGCAGTTCTTC

d_gene: .
j_gene: TRBJ1-1
abundance: .
v_gene: TRBV4-2
CDR3aa: CASSQPHRDTEAFF
CDR3nt: TGTGCCAGCAGCCAACCTCACCGGGACACTGAAGCTTTCTTT

d_gene: TRBD1
j_gene: TRBJ1-4
abundance: .
v_gene: TRBV2
CDR3aa: CASSAPPGTVNEKLFF
CDR3nt: TGTGCCAGCAGTGCCCCCCCCGGGACAGTTAATGAAAAACTGTTTTTT

d_gene: .
j_gene: TRBJ2-5
abundance: .
v_gene: TRBV5-1
CDR3aa: CASSLGTEGGTQYF
CDR3nt: TGCGCCAGCAGCCTGGGGACCGAGGGAGGGACCCAGTACTTC